These T cell receptor beta chains were read from a single sample in a study of shared clonotypes between healthy human individuals. Sequencing was performed with immunoSEQ multiplex PCR; in TCRdb, only in-frame clones are kept and a portion is missing. The profile covers about 2.2 million clones, with 90% to 95% appearing a single time and around 1.7% taken by the ten largest. Sequencing was carried out using naive CD8+ T cells from PBMCs. Receptors were obtained from a man aged 18 to 30 in good health. Some clones in this sample may be carry-over from other donors' samples. The CDR3 runs from the conserved cysteine through the conserved F or W. The D gene is left open where the match is weak. For some rows the clone size is stated as once, few or many, or as a class when expanded; others skip it.

v_call,clone_size,j_call,d_call,cdr3_nt,cdr3_aa
TRBV5-1,.,TRBJ1-2,.,TGCGCCAGCAGGTCAACGGATTCTAACTACACCTTC,CASRSTDSNYTF
TRBV7-9,.,TRBJ1-2,TRBD1,TGTGCCAGCAGCTTAGGGGTCTCGGGACAGGGAGTAGGCTACACCTTC,CASSLGVSGQGVGYTF
TRBV6-4,.,TRBJ2-7,.,TGTGCCAGCCTCTCTTGGGAGGAGGCCTTTGTTTGCGAGCAGTACTTC,CASLSWEEAFVCEQYF
TRBV4-1,once,TRBJ2-1,.,TGCGCCAGCAGCCAAGTACATACTTCGGGAGTCAATGAGCAGTTCTTC,CASSQVHTSGVNEQFF
TRBV6-1,.,TRBJ1-1,.,TGTGCCAGCAGTGTTAAATCCGGTACTGTCGGAAGGAACACTGAAGCTTTCTTT,CASSVKSGTVGRNTEAFF
TRBV30,.,TRBJ1-3,.,TGTGCCTGGGGCTACAGGACTACGAGCTCTGGAAACACCATATATTTT,CAWGYRTTSSGNTIYF
TRBV15,once,TRBJ2-2,.,TGTGCCACCAGCAGAGTAAGGACAGTAGGTCGCACCGGGGAGCTGTTTTTT,CATSRVRTVGRTGELFF
TRBV7-9,once,TRBJ1-5,.,TGTGCCAGCAGCTTGGCACCGGGACCGTCCAATCAGCCCCAGCATTTT,CASSLAPGPSNQPQHF
TRBV9,once,TRBJ2-1,TRBD2,TGTGCCAGCAGCCGGGAGGACGGTCGAAGCTACAATGAGCAGTTCTTC,CASSREDGRSYNEQFF
TRBV2,.,TRBJ2-3,TRBD2,TGTGCCAGCAGATATAGCGGGAGCTCAGATACGCAGTATTTT,CASRYSGSSDTQYF
TRBV9,.,TRBJ2-3,.,TGTGCCAGCAGCGTACAGTACCGGGTCACAGATACGCAGTATTTT,CASSVQYRVTDTQYF
TRBV5-5,once,TRBJ2-5,.,TGTGCCAGCAGCTTGGCGCGCTTTCAGCATTGGGAGACCCAGTACTTC,CASSLARFQHWETQYF
TRBV4-3,.,TRBJ2-7,.,TGCGCCAGCAGCCAAGCAATTCGTAAATCCTACGAGCAGTACTTC,CASSQAIRKSYEQYF
TRBV5-5,.,TRBJ1-5,.,TGTGCCTCGACGCAGGGGTCGGATCAGCCCCAGCATTTT,CASTQGSDQPQHF
TRBV16,few,TRBJ1-2,.,TGTGCCAGCAGCCACCTGGGCGGGAGTAACTATGGCTACACCTTC,CASSHLGGSNYGYTF
TRBV13,.,TRBJ2-7,TRBD2,TGTGCCAGCAGCCCCAGATATCCAGCGGGAGGGTTCGAGCAGTACTTC,CASSPRYPAGGFEQYF
TRBV6-1,.,TRBJ2-7,.,TGTGCCAGCAGTGAGGAGACAGGCCCCTACGAGCAGTACTTC,CASSEETGPYEQYF
TRBV7-8,.,TRBJ1-1,.,TGTGCCAGCAGCTCCCGTGAGGGGATGAACACTGAAGCTTTCTTT,CASSSREGMNTEAFF
TRBV28,.,TRBJ2-1,.,TGTGCCAGCAGGCCAGGGGTGGGCTCCTACAATGAGCAGTTCTTC,CASRPGVGSYNEQFF